This T cell receptor beta chain was captured by sequencing in a study of response to subunit inactivated influenza vaccine. Trimming removed 0 bases from V and 6 bases from J, with 9 bases in between. The CDR3 runs 14 residues. This clonotype was recorded many times. What it binds is unknown. One entry per CDR3 protein results from TCRdb running MiXCR on the RT-PCR reads. This sample carries about 570,000 distinct CDR3 sequences, approximately 10% of them seen once, and the ten largest clones take approximately 10%. Broader study findings: The authors offered the suggestion that each seasonal influenza vaccination recruits few new T cells.

These data were likewise used in another study, on T cells expressing NK-cell markers. From that report: For TCR beta, cDNA was produced by 5'RACE template switching with UMIs. Repertoires of TCR beta were obtained from T cells sorted as CD3+CD56+NKG2C+, CD3+CD56+NKG2C- and CD3+CD56-NKG2C+. In several experiments, sorting was confined to alpha-beta TCR T cells through use of an anti-gamma-delta TCR antibody. In a group of 5 or 6 donors, dominant NKG2C+ clonotypes represented 1.0-7.0% of CD8+ T cells.

The receptor was isolated from a man between 45 and 60 years old who received an inactivated influenza vaccine. The input for sequencing was PBMCs from blood, taken on the day of vaccination. The chain employs TRBV12-3 or TRBV12-4 and TRBJ2-1, with D perhaps being TRBD1 or TRBD2 (6 bases each). For the CDR3, the DNA is TGTGCCAGCAGTTTAGCAGAGGGGGGCAATGAGCAGTTCTTC. Its translation is CASSLAEGGNEQFF.